The source of this T cell receptor beta chain is a study of cytomegalovirus exposure and HLA in healthy donors. General study points: The study recorded over 150 TCR beta chains that were cytomegalovirus-associated.

A few counts support this clone. Its cognate antigen is unknown. With 60 Vbeta and 13 Jbeta primers, the PCR was carried out. The repertoire was sequenced with immunoSEQ multiplex PCR; TCRdb's copy has only in-frame clones and lacks some. Of tens of thousands of clones listed, 70% to 80% are singletons. Germline assignment: CDR1 SGHRS and CDR2 YFSETQ. J gave up 8 bases and V 5 bases, and 5 bases lay outside the gene matches. This CDR3 region has 14 residues. The chain has TRBV5-1 and TRBJ2-1, with 12 bases matching TRBD2. The sequencing input was PBMCs. The receptor's source is a young man in good health and CMV-seronegative. CDR3 nucleotide sequence: TGCGCCAGCAGAGGACTAGCGGGATTGGATGAGCAGTTCTTC. Amino acids: CASRGLAGLDEQFF.